These 16 T cell receptor beta chains came from one sample sequenced in a study of shared clonotypes between healthy human individuals. Using immunoSEQ multiplex PCR, the repertoire was profiled, and TCRdb retains in-frame clones only, with some absent. Of 2 million to 2.5 million clones detected, about 95% appear once; the ten largest clones hold roughly 0.13%. What was sequenced was naive CD4+ T cells sorted from blood. Subset specified: CD45RA+ positively selected. Receptors originate from a man aged 18 to 29 in good health.

V is TRBV2 and J is TRBJ1-3; no definite D call. V lost 2 bases and J 0 bases, leaving 8 bases between the germline ends. The CDR3 spans 15 residues. The germline gives CDR1 SNHLY, CDR2 FYNNEI. In DNA form, the CDR3 reads TGTGCCAGCAGTGAATTGGGTTACTCTGGAAACACCATATATTTT. Protein product: CASSELGYSGNTIYF.

This clone showed up just once. This chain connects TRBV29-1 to TRBJ2-3, with 8 bases that match TRBD2. J gave up 0 bases and V 8 bases, and 4 bases lay outside the gene matches. The CDR3 loop spans 13 amino acids. Germline lookup yields CDR1 SQVTM and CDR2 ANQGSEA. As DNA, the CDR3 is TGCAGCTTTTCTAGCGGGAGCACAGATACGCAGTATTTT. Its translation is CSFSSGSTDTQYF.

The CDR3 sequence is CASTSRGSHEQYF. The CDR3, as DNA: TGTGCCAGCACATCACGAGGGTCCCACGAGCAGTACTTC. This chain links TRBV2 with TRBJ2-7, with D tentatively TRBD2 (5 bases). The CDR3 has 13 amino acids. V lost 7 bases and J lost 5, with 15 bases in between. The V gene's germline CDR1 is SNHLY and CDR2 FYNNEI.

Concerning this clone: This sample includes further DNA sequences coding for the same CDR3. The chain carries TRBV27 and TRBJ2-7; 9 nucleotides match TRBD1. The CDR3 has 14 residues. The germline gives CDR1 MNHEY, CDR2 SMNVEV (reference sequence). The J segment lost 4 bases and the V segment lost 5 bases, leaving 6 bases of the junction unmatched. The CDR3 bases are TGTGCCAGCAGTCTACAGGGGGCGCGGTACGAGCAGTACTTC. This sequence encodes CASSLQGARYEQYF.

The chain has TRBV7-8 and TRBJ1-5; a weak D match, TRBD1 (5 bases). The CDR3 runs to 14 residues. Per germline, CDR1 SGHVS and CDR2 FQNEAQ. V gave up 2 bases and J gave up 4 bases, with 9 bases separating them. As DNA, the CDR3 is TGTGCCAGCAGCTTATCCGACAGAAATCAGCCCCAGCATTTT. It yields the protein CASSLSDRNQPQHF.

This rearrangement joins TRBV19 to TRBJ2-5; 10 nucleotides line up with TRBD2. The germline gives CDR1 LNHDA, CDR2 SQIVND (reference sequence). CDR3 size: 15 residues. V lost 3 bases, J lost 4 bases, and 5 bases stayed unmatched. CDR3 in amino acids: CASSISGGASETQYF. The CDR3 DNA sequence: TGTGCCAGTAGTATCAGCGGGGGGGCGTCAGAGACCCAGTACTTC.

The CDR3 DNA follows: TGTGCCAGCAGCCCTCAGGGGAGTGAGTCACCCCTCCACTTT. This codes for CASSPQGSESPLHF. V usage is TRBV7-6 and J usage is TRBJ1-6, with D perhaps TRBD1 (6 bases). The CDR3 consists of 14 residues. Trimming removed 5 bases at V and 10 bases at J, with 15 bases between. The germline CDR1 and CDR2 sequences are SGHVS and FNYEAQ.

This clone came up once. V and J are TRBV2 and TRBJ2-7, with D uncertain. The germline V gene has CDR1 SNHLY and CDR2 FYNNEI. V dropped 8 bases and J dropped 1 base, with 12 bases sitting between them. This CDR3 contains 13 residues. CDR3 loop: CASGWTASYEQYF. CDR3 coding DNA: TGTGCCAGCGGATGGACCGCATCCTACGAGCAGTACTTC. The entire variable domain, with the rest obtained from reference TRBV2 and TRBJ2-7, is as follows: EPEVTQTPSHQVTQMGQEVILRCVPISNHLYFYWYRQILGQKVEFLVSFYNNEISEKSEIFDDQFSVERPDGSNFTLKIRSTKLEDSAMYFCASGWTASYEQYFGPGTRLTVT.

This clone was detected only once. The V and J genes are TRBV18 and TRBJ1-2, with D perhaps matching TRBD1 (6 bases). This CDR3 is built from 16 residues. V lost 3 bases to trimming and J lost 0 bases, with 14 bases between them. Germline loops: CDR1 KGHSH, CDR2 LQKENI. CDR3 DNA sequence: TGTGCCAGCTCACCCCAGACAGGCCAAGCTAACTATGGCTACACCTTC. Encoded protein: CASSPQTGQANYGYTF.

This rearrangement joins TRBV2 to TRBJ2-1, with TRBD2 matching over 14 bases. The J segment lost 13 bases and the V segment lost 6 bases, leaving 8 bases of the junction unmatched. Germline values: CDR1 SNHLY, CDR2 FYNNEI. The CDR3 loop spans 14 amino acids. This CDR3 reads CASRGGTSGSNQFF. CDR3 nucleotides: TGTGCCAGCAGGGGCGGGACTAGCGGGAGTAATCAGTTCTTC.

The J gene is TRBJ2-4, the V gene TRBV2, with no clear D. This CDR3 spans 14 amino acids. Germline V CDR1 and CDR2: SNHLY, FYNNEI. The V gene lost 8 bases and the J gene lost 14 bases, with 25 bases spanning the gap. DNA of the CDR3: TGTGCCAGCGTGGGTGAGAGGACCCAAGGTTTAGAGTACTTC. Translating gives CASVGERTQGLEYF.

As regards this clone: Other DNA sequences of this sample code for an identical CDR3. This CDR3 is CASSSTGDEQYF. CDR3 nucleotide sequence: TGTGCCAGCAGCAGCACAGGGGATGAGCAGTACTTC. This chain connects TRBV7-9 to TRBJ2-7; 7 bases are a match to TRBD1. Trimming cost V 5 bases and J 7 bases; bases outside gene matches: 5. The CDR3 has 12 residues. The germline gives CDR1 SEHNR, CDR2 FQNEAQ (reference sequence).

The chain uses TRBV19 and TRBJ1-3; 8 positions agree with TRBD1. Per the germline V gene, CDR1 is LNHDA and CDR2 is SQIVND (reference sequence). Unmatched junction bases numbered 4, after V lost 6 bases and J lost 0 bases. CDR3 length: 15 amino acids. CDR3 nucleotides: TGTGCCAGTAGGCGACAGGGGAGCTCTGGAAACACCATATATTTT. This gives the protein CASRRQGSSGNTIYF.

The rearrangement links TRBV5-1 to TRBJ2-2; D is possibly TRBD2 (6 bases). The CDR3 sequence is 14 residues long. Germline CDR1 reads SGHRS; CDR2 reads YFSETQ. V dropped 7 bases and J dropped 4 bases, with 14 bases sitting between them. CDR3 nucleotides: TGCGCCAGCGAATTAGGAGCGGGCACCGGGGAGCTGTTTTTT. It codes for CASELGAGTGELFF.

This rearrangement joins TRBV7-8 to TRBJ2-1; 9 bases align to TRBD2. V lost 2 bases and J lost 6; bases outside the gene matches: 5. This CDR3 has 15 residues. Germline CDR1 reads SGHVS; CDR2 reads FQNEAQ. CDR3 nucleotide sequence: TGTGCCAGCAGCTTACGGCGGGAGGGCCGCAATGAGCAGTTCTTC. Its protein product is CASSLRREGRNEQFF.

V and J are TRBV11-2 and TRBJ2-7, with 8 bases that match TRBD1. Trimming at V came to 5 bases and at J to 0 bases, leaving 6 bases not matched to a gene. In germline, CDR1 is SGHAT, CDR2 FQNNGV. This CDR3 comprises 15 residues. Here the CDR3 DNA reads TGTGCCAGCAGCACAGGACAGGGTCGCTCCTACGAGCAGTACTTC. Protein sequence: CASSTGQGRSYEQYF.